This is a list of T cell receptor beta chains from one sample in a study of technical replicates of blood from several donors. Produced via immunoSEQ multiplex PCR; TCRdb's table is partial and in-frame only. The table includes 65,000 to 90,000 clones, more than 85% detected once. The material sequenced was T cells isolated from PBMCs. The source is a human donor in good health. The CDR3 runs from the conserved cysteine through the conserved F or W. Each record gives: clone size, D gene, V gene, J gene, CDR3 protein, CDR3 DNA. A D gene is named only where the DNA matches it firmly. Where a row states a size, it is once, few, many or the class of an expanded clone; other rows omit it.

abundance: -; d_gene: -; v_gene: TRBV11-3; j_gene: TRBJ1-6; CDR3aa: CASSLVRVKDSPLHF; CDR3nt: TGTGCCAGCAGCTTAGTCCGGGTTAAGGATTCACCCCTCCACTTT
abundance: -; d_gene: TRBD1; v_gene: TRBV5-1; j_gene: TRBJ2-7; CDR3aa: CASSSPRTGYEQYF; CDR3nt: TGCGCCAGCAGCTCGCCCAGGACAGGCTACGAGCAGTACTTC
abundance: -; d_gene: TRBD1; v_gene: TRBV5-1; j_gene: TRBJ2-5; CDR3aa: CASKGEGARETQYF; CDR3nt: TGCGCCAGCAAAGGTGAGGGGGCCCGGGAGACCCAGTACTTC
abundance: medium-sized; d_gene: -; v_gene: TRBV2; j_gene: TRBJ1-1; CDR3aa: CASSGAPSTEAFF; CDR3nt: TGTGCCAGCAGTGGGGCCCCATCCACTGAAGCTTTCTTT
abundance: -; d_gene: -; v_gene: TRBV7-8; j_gene: TRBJ2-1; CDR3aa: CASSLAQSAGILYNEQFF; CDR3nt: TGTGCCAGCAGCTTAGCGCAATCGGCAGGGATCCTCTACAATGAGCAGTTCTTC
abundance: -; d_gene: TRBD1; v_gene: TRBV4-1; j_gene: TRBJ1-1; CDR3aa: CASSGQGRSTEAFF; CDR3nt: TGCGCCAGCAGTGGACAGGGTAGAAGCACTGAAGCTTTCTTT
abundance: -; d_gene: TRBD2; v_gene: TRBV5-1; j_gene: TRBJ2-1; CDR3aa: CASSPDLAGSSSYNEQFF; CDR3nt: TGCGCCAGCAGCCCTGATCTAGCGGGGTCCAGCTCCTACAATGAGCAGTTCTTC
abundance: -; d_gene: TRBD1; v_gene: TRBV4-1; j_gene: TRBJ1-1; CDR3aa: CASSQATGIYTEAFF; CDR3nt: TGCGCCAGCAGCCAAGCGACAGGGATCTACACTGAAGCTTTCTTT
abundance: -; d_gene: -; v_gene: TRBV6-1; j_gene: TRBJ2-6; CDR3aa: CASTTSSGANVLTF; CDR3nt: TGTGCCAGTACGACTAGCTCTGGGGCCAACGTCCTGACTTTC
abundance: -; d_gene: -; v_gene: TRBV5-4; j_gene: TRBJ2-7; CDR3aa: CASSSSQGLDEQYF; CDR3nt: TGTGCCAGCAGCTCCTCACAGGGCTTGGACGAGCAGTACTTC
abundance: -; d_gene: TRBD1; v_gene: TRBV11-2; j_gene: TRBJ2-2; CDR3aa: CASSLATPLGQGELFF; CDR3nt: TGTGCCAGCAGCTTAGCAACTCCCCTGGGACAGGGGGAGCTGTTTTTT
abundance: -; d_gene: -; v_gene: TRBV4-1; j_gene: TRBJ1-4; CDR3aa: CASSQDPHLPAVDEKLFF; CDR3nt: TGCGCCAGCAGCCAAGATCCCCATTTACCTGCGGTTGATGAAAAACTGTTTTTT
abundance: -; d_gene: -; v_gene: TRBV18; j_gene: TRBJ1-4; CDR3aa: CASSPSSGTSNEKLFF; CDR3nt: TGTGCCAGCTCACCATCGTCCGGGACTTCGAATGAAAAACTGTTTTTT
abundance: -; d_gene: TRBD2; v_gene: TRBV5-1; j_gene: TRBJ2-7; CDR3aa: CASGTEGTSGYEQYF; CDR3nt: TGCGCCAGCGGGACTGAGGGGACTAGCGGGTACGAGCAGTACTTC
abundance: -; d_gene: TRBD1; v_gene: TRBV13; j_gene: TRBJ2-3; CDR3aa: CASSLGGTGRTDTQYF; CDR3nt: TGTGCCAGCAGCTTAGGAGGGACAGGGAGAACAGATACGCAGTATTTT
abundance: once; d_gene: TRBD1; v_gene: TRBV23-1; j_gene: TRBJ2-7; CDR3aa: CASSHCAPSTGTGWYEQYF; CDR3nt: TGCGCCAGCAGTCATTGCGCTCCCTCAACCGGGACAGGATGGTACGAGCAGTACTTC
abundance: -; d_gene: -; v_gene: TRBV28; j_gene: TRBJ1-2; CDR3aa: CASSQSYGYTF; CDR3nt: TGTGCCAGCAGCCAATCCTATGGCTACACCTTC
abundance: -; d_gene: TRBD2; v_gene: TRBV9; j_gene: TRBJ2-3; CDR3aa: CASSEGLAANTDTQYF; CDR3nt: TGTGCCAGCAGCGAGGGACTAGCGGCGAATACAGATACGCAGTATTTT
abundance: -; d_gene: TRBD1; v_gene: TRBV25-1; j_gene: TRBJ1-2; CDR3aa: CASSAGQGARGYTF; CDR3nt: TGTGCCAGCAGTGCGGGACAGGGGGCGAGAGGCTACACCTTC
abundance: -; d_gene: -; v_gene: TRBV27; j_gene: TRBJ2-7; CDR3aa: CASSLRSDSYEQYF; CDR3nt: TGTGCCAGCAGTTTAAGGAGCGATTCCTACGAGCAGTACTTC
abundance: -; d_gene: -; v_gene: TRBV29-1; j_gene: TRBJ1-3; CDR3aa: CSVPAGNTIYF; CDR3nt: TGCAGCGTTCCGGCTGGAAACACCATATATTTT
abundance: -; d_gene: TRBD1; v_gene: TRBV19; j_gene: TRBJ2-7; CDR3aa: CASSARDRGYEQYF; CDR3nt: TGTGCCAGTAGTGCCCGGGACAGGGGCTACGAGCAGTACTTC